The present T cell receptor (beta chain) was sequenced within a study of technical replicates of blood from a few donors. TCRdb's table, derived via immunoSEQ multiplex PCR, lists solely in-frame clones and lacks some. The data contain tens of thousands of clones, 96% of them seen just once; the ten biggest clones take up around 0.4%. This clone was recorded once. CDR3 length: 14 residues. V was cut by 4 bases and J by 4 bases, with 16 bases left in between. The V gene's germline CDR1 is GTSNPN and CDR2 SVGIG (reference sequence). The origin of this receptor is a human donor in good health. Sequenced sample: T cells isolated from PBMCs. The chain joins TRBV30 to TRBJ1-2; the D is unclear. The CDR3 here is CAWTVSGHGYGYTF. Written as DNA, the CDR3 is TGTGCCTGGACCGTAAGCGGCCACGGCTATGGCTACACCTTC.